These T cell receptor beta chains were read from a single sample in a study of Ad26.COV2.S vaccination and SARS-CoV-2 variants. Method: immunoSEQ multiplex PCR; TCRdb's copy keeps in-frame clones and lacks some. Found here are hundreds of thousands of clones, roughly 90% of them singletons; the top ten hold about 10%. Sample: peripheral blood, taken in a trial of Ad26.COV2.S vaccine versus placebo. The receptors stem from a person between 18 and 59 years old who received the Ad26.COV2.S COVID-19 vaccine or a placebo. CDR3s include the opening cysteine and the closing phenylalanine or tryptophan. D genes are given only for firm matches. Some rows have no size entry. The others give once, few or many, or a class for an expanded clone.

CDR3 DNA	CDR3 protein	J gene	V gene	clone size	D gene
TGCGCCAGCAGAGGGGACGGGGGGTTGGATACGCAGTATTTT	CASRGDGGLDTQYF	TRBJ2-3	TRBV5-1	.	TRBD2
TGCGCCAGCAGCCAAGTGAACCACGGGGGGCAGTTCTTC	CASSQVNHGGQFF	TRBJ2-1	TRBV4-3	.	.
TGTGCCAGCAGCCAAGAGGGGAGCGGGAGGGCCAAAGATACGCAGTATTTT	CASSQEGSGRAKDTQYF	TRBJ2-3	TRBV3-1/TRBV3-2	.	TRBD2
TGTGCCAGCAGCCCACCCGGGGGGACGTTTGGGAGTTACGAGCAGTACTTC	CASSPPGGTFGSYEQYF	TRBJ2-7	TRBV6-2/TRBV6-3	once	TRBD2
TGTGCCAGCAGTGAAGTTCTGGGCTCCTCTGGAAACACCATATATTTT	CASSEVLGSSGNTIYF	TRBJ1-3	TRBV6-1	.	.
TGTGCCAGCAGTACGCGGGGTTGGGGATACAATGAGCAGTTCTTC	CASSTRGWGYNEQFF	TRBJ2-1	TRBV27	.	.
TGCGCCAGCAGCCAAGGACTCACTGAGCAGTTCTTC	CASSQGLTEQFF	TRBJ2-1	TRBV4-1	.	.
TGTGCCAGCAGCGTTGACAGGGTGGGCAATGAGCAGTTCTTC	CASSVDRVGNEQFF	TRBJ2-1	TRBV7-2	.	TRBD1
TGTGCCAGCAGCCTATTCACAAATCCAGGGTTAGGAGCACCCCTCCACTTT	CASSLFTNPGLGAPLHF	TRBJ1-6	TRBV7-9	.	.
TGTGCCAGCAGCCAAGGCAGACGGTATGGCTACACCTTC	CASSQGRRYGYTF	TRBJ1-2	TRBV14	once	.
TGTGCCATCAGTGTTTCAGGAGGACGAGACTATGGCTACACCTTC	CAISVSGGRDYGYTF	TRBJ1-2	TRBV10-3	.	.